This T cell receptor (beta chain) was found in a study of beta chain features in type 1 diabetes. Regarding the study as a whole: In every one of the four CD4+ subsets, TCRB CDR3s were moderately but significantly shorter in Type 1 diabetes patients.

V gave up 5 bases and J gave up 7 bases, with 12 bases separating them. Germline V gene lookup returns CDR1 LNHDA and CDR2 SQIVND (reference sequence). The CDR3 extends over 13 amino acids. Expressed TCRB transcripts were sequenced, since all the RNA that had been isolated was reverse transcribed. Produced via immunoSEQ multiplex PCR; TCRdb's table is partial and in-frame only. In the table there are about 740,000 clones, about an eighth of which are singletons. A few counts support this clone. What it binds is not known. The receptor was isolated from a man younger than 30 with type 1 diabetes. What was sequenced was naive CD4+ T cells from blood. This chain joins TRBV19 and TRBJ1-5, with D possibly TRBD1 on 5 matching bases. The CDR3 region has the DNA TGTGCCAGTAGTGGCCAGGGAGTCCAGCCCCAGCATTTT. This sequence encodes CASSGQGVQPQHF.